This T cell receptor beta chain was identified in a study of CD8+CD57+ T cells in acquired aplastic anemia. About the study: Sorted CD4+ and CD8+ cells gave an average of roughly 3.5 ug of DNA. For CD4+ cells, healthy donors had an average of about 11 million reads. The study's findings and limits: Patients and controls shared roughly 30 CD8+ CDR3 sequences, which appeared highly expressed in patients and within their immunodominant clones. Patients versus controls showed no significant CD8+ Simpson's diversity difference.

CDR3 and TCR beta VDJ profiling relied on genomic DNA as the template. TCRdb redid the calling of the reads with MiXCR, one entry per CDR3 protein. This sample yields around 200,000 distinct CDR3 sequences, of which over 60% are seen a single time; 29% belongs to the top ten. The CDR3 has 19 residues. The germline V gene has CDR1 MNHEY and CDR2 SMNVEV (reference sequence). V was pared by 6 bases and J by 0 bases, with 13 bases of the junction left unmatched. Turning to this clonotype: Its antigen is unknown.

This receptor was obtained from a human donor in good health. Sequencing input: sorted CD4+, CD8+, or CD8+CD57+ T cells (not recorded which) from PBMCs. The chain uses TRBV27 and TRBJ2-6; 8 bases fit TRBD1. CDR3 sequence reads: CASRHRQGLTLSGANVLTF. For the CDR3, the DNA is TGTGCCAGCAGACACCGACAGGGGTTAACCCTCTCTGGGGCCAACGTCCTGACTTTC.